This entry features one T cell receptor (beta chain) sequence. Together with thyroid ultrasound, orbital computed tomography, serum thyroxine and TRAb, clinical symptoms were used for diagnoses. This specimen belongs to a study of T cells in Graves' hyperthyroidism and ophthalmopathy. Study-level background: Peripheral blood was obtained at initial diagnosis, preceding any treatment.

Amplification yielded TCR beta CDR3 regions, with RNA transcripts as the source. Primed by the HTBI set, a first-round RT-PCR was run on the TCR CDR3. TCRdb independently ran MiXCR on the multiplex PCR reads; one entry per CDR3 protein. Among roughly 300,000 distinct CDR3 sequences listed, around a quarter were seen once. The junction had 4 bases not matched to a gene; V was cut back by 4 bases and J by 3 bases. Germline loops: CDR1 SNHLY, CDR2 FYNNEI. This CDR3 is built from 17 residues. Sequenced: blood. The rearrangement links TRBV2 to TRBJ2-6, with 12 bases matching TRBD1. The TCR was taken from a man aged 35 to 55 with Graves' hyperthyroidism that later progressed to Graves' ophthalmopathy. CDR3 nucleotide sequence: TGTGCCAGCAGTGGGGACAGGGGGCTGGGTGGGGCCAACGTCCTGACTTTC. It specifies CASSGDRGLGGANVLTF.